The source of this TCR beta chain is a study of radiation and T cells in renal cell carcinoma. Overall study: Nephrectomy followed 15 Gy stereotactic body radiation by 4 weeks. Overall study results and limits: Without pretreatment biopsies, baseline tumor clonotype presence was undetermined.

Regarding time point: blood 2 weeks post-SBRT. The treatment was: 15 Gy SBRT to primary tumor, nephrectomy 4 weeks later. Serial blood draws occurred at baseline and 2 and 4 weeks post-SBRT. The patient's renal cell carcinoma had clear cell pathology. CDR1 and CDR2 from the germline V gene are LNHDA and SQIVND (reference sequence). Trimming pared 7 bases from V and 8 bases from J, leaving 12 bases between. The CDR3 sequence is 12 residues long. Clones were sequenced by immunoSEQ multiplex PCR, and TCRdb holds only the in-frame ones, with some missing. The table lists about 150,000 clones, 87% of them singletons. As regards this clone: Its specificity is not known.

The genes are TRBV19 and TRBJ2-1; D may match TRBD1 or TRBD2 (5 bases each). The sequences come from blood, collected from a patient whose treatment included radiotherapy and nephrectomy. The receptor was isolated from a woman between 50 and 59 years old with renal cell carcinoma. The CDR3 reads CASMQGRHEQFF. The DNA of the CDR3 is TGTGCCAGTATGCAGGGACGGCATGAGCAGTTCTTC.